This TCR beta chain was retrieved from a study of T cell changes during pregnancy in multiple sclerosis. The CDR3 length equals 18 residues, ends included. A note on this clone: Because the CDR3's place on the DNA is in doubt, the DNA is left out and the CDR3 is given as listed by TCRdb.

Assay used: immunoSEQ multiplex PCR; TCRdb lists only in-frame clones, some missing. In the table there are 40,000 to 45,000 clones, 85% to 90% of which are singletons. The source material was CD8+ T cells from peripheral blood mononuclear cells, sampled after pregnancy. The V call is TRBV21-1, the J call TRBJ2-1; the DNA was not compared with TRBD2, the D call given in the table. TRBV21-1 constitutes a pseudogene. The source of this sequence is a female donor in good health, enrolled as a control in a pregnancy study. This CDR3 reads CASTFAWVVAGGNNEQFF.